One sample yielded the 20 T cell receptor beta chains listed below, sequenced in a study of T cell changes during pregnancy in multiple sclerosis. The table came from immunoSEQ multiplex PCR; TCRdb's copy has only in-frame clones and leaves some out. The table shows about 50,000 clones, with 90% to 95% occurring only once. The sample consisted of CD8+ T cells from peripheral blood mononuclear cells, taken in the first trimester of pregnancy. These receptors were obtained from a female donor with multiple sclerosis, enrolled in a pregnancy study.

The V and J genes are TRBV4-1 and TRBJ1-4; a possible D gene is TRBD1 (6 bases). This CDR3 has 15 residues. Trimming pared 2 bases from V and 3 bases from J, leaving 10 bases between. Germline assignment: CDR1 MGHRA and CDR2 YSYEKL. The CDR3 region has the DNA TGCGCCAGCAGCCAATGGACAGCACCTAATGAAAAACTGTTTTTT. Translation gives CASSQWTAPNEKLFF.

The V call is TRBV29-1, the J call TRBJ2-3, with D possibly being TRBD2 (6 bases). Germline CDR1 SQVTM, CDR2 ANQGSEA. Trimming pared 5 bases from V and 3 bases from J, leaving 12 bases between. This CDR3 contains 13 residues. The CDR3 region is CSVPGTETDTQYF. In nucleotides, the CDR3 is TGCAGCGTTCCCGGGACTGAAACAGATACGCAGTATTTT.

The rearrangement links TRBV27 to TRBJ1-1; 7 bases are a match to TRBD1. The V segment lost 6 bases and the J segment 0 bases; nucleotides outside the gene matches: 4. Germline assignment: CDR1 MNHEY and CDR2 SMNVEV (reference sequence). The CDR3 has 14 residues. CDR3 nucleotides: TGTGCCAGCAGCCTGACAGGGATGAACACTGAAGCTTTCTTT. This encodes CASSLTGMNTEAFF.

This clone was detected once. The chain links TRBV9 to TRBJ2-7, with 7 bases identical to TRBD2. Trimming cost V 4 bases and J 0 bases; bases outside gene matches: 10. The germline V gene encodes CDR1 SGDLS and CDR2 YYNGEE. The CDR3 has 16 residues. CDR3 in amino acids: CASSPGLTGASYEQYF. The CDR3 coding sequence is TGTGCCAGCAGCCCGGGACTAACGGGCGCCTCCTACGAGCAGTACTTC.

The rearrangement joins TRBV5-6 to TRBJ1-6; 8 bases line up with TRBD1. Germline CDR1 reads SGHDT; CDR2 reads YYEEEE. The CDR3 covers 14 residues. J was trimmed by 7 bases and V by 5 bases; bases with no gene match: 5. CDR3 coding DNA: TGTGCCAGCAGAACACAGGGGGGGAATTCACCCCTCCACTTT. This translates into CASRTQGGNSPLHF. Looking up the rest from reference TRBV5-6 and TRBJ1-6 gives the full variable domain: DAGVTQSPTHLIKTRGQQVTLRCSPKSGHDTVSWYQQALGQGPQFIFQYYEEEERQRGNFPDRFSGHQFPNYSSELNVNALLLGDSALYLCASRTQGGNSPLHFGNGTRLTVT.

V usage is TRBV29-1 and J usage is TRBJ2-1; 11 bases align to TRBD2. The J segment lost 7 bases and the V segment lost 8 bases, leaving 19 bases of the junction unmatched. Germline lookup yields CDR1 SQVTM and CDR2 ANQGSEA. The CDR3 loop spans 17 amino acids. CDR3 in amino acids: CSPPWGSGRELGNEQFF. For the CDR3, the DNA is TGCAGCCCACCCTGGGGTAGCGGGAGGGAGCTGGGGAATGAGCAGTTCTTC.

The V and J genes are TRBV29-1 and TRBJ2-7; TRBD1 is a possible D gene (5 bases). The CDR3 has 13 residues. V was trimmed by 1 base and J by 7 bases, leaving 14 bases between them. Germline V gene data show CDR1 as SQVTM and CDR2 as ANQGSEA. The CDR3 reads CSVEGQGRREQYF. The CDR3 DNA reads as TGCAGCGTTGAAGGGCAGGGCAGGCGGGAGCAGTACTTC.

This clone occurred once. The rearrangement uses TRBV18 and TRBJ2-3; the D gene is possibly TRBD2 (6 bases). From germline, CDR1 is KGHSH and CDR2 LQKENI. Trimming cost V 2 bases and J 5 bases, with 17 bases left between them. The CDR3 runs to 16 residues. The CDR3 spells CASSPMDGRDIDTQYF. CDR3 sequence (DNA): TGTGCCAGCTCACCAATGGACGGGAGAGATATAGATACGCAGTATTTT.

The genes are TRBV4-3 and TRBJ1-1; D gene unclear. Germline-derived CDR1 and CDR2 are LGHNA and YSLEER. The V and J ends lost 0 bases and 1 base respectively, with 6 bases between them. The CDR3 sequence is 14 residues long. The CDR3, as DNA: TGCGCCAGCAGCCAAGATCCACAGAACACTGAAGCTTTCTTT. Encoded protein: CASSQDPQNTEAFF.

Written as DNA, the CDR3 is TGTGCCAGCAGCTTTACGGGAGAGACAGATACGCAGTATTTT. This encodes CASSFTGETDTQYF. The chain has TRBV7-9 and TRBJ2-3; perhaps TRBD2 as D (6 bases). The CDR3 extends over 14 amino acids. Germline V CDR1 and CDR2: SEHNR, FQNEAQ (reference sequence). The V end lost 3 bases, the J end lost 3 bases, and 10 bases lay between the germline ends.

This sequence joins TRBV7-2 and TRBJ2-1, with 9 bases fitting TRBD1. From germline, CDR1 is SGHTA and CDR2 FQGNSA. The CDR3 covers 15 residues. V gave up 1 base and J gave up 8 bases; unmatched junction bases: 6. Here the CDR3 DNA reads TGTGCCAGCAGCTTAGTGGGGACAGGGTCGGATGAGCAGTTCTTC. This gives the protein CASSLVGTGSDEQFF.

The V gene is TRBV10-3, the J gene TRBJ2-7; 8 nucleotides align to TRBD1. Losses at the gene ends were 5 bases for V and 3 bases for J; bases not matched to a gene: 3. Germline assignment: CDR1 ENHRY and CDR2 SYGVKD. CDR3 length: 13 amino acids. CDR3 DNA sequence: TGTGCCATCAGTTTCGACAGGGGCTACGAGCAGTACTTC. Protein product: CAISFDRGYEQYF.

This clone was counted between two and nine times. The chain is built from TRBV5-1 and TRBJ1-1; no definite D call. Trimming removed 0 bases at V and 2 bases at J, with 11 bases between. The CDR3 spans 15 residues. Germline V gives CDR1 SGHRS, CDR2 YFSETQ. The CDR3 DNA reads as TGCGCCAGCAGCTTGGACCGGTTCCTCAACACTGAAGCTTTCTTT. The encoded protein is CASSLDRFLNTEAFF.

This sequence joins TRBV5-4 and TRBJ2-4, with 8 bases aligning to TRBD2. Trimming at V came to 3 bases and at J to 8 bases, leaving 10 bases not matched to a gene. Germline V gene lookup returns CDR1 SGHNT and CDR2 YYREEE (reference sequence). The CDR3 sequence is 15 residues long. CDR3: CASSSRGGPGDIQYF. Here the CDR3 DNA reads TGTGCCAGCAGCTCACGCGGGGGGCCGGGGGACATTCAGTACTTC.

This clone was seen once. Its ends do not fully match the called genes, so a read error is possible. The chain has TRBV27 and TRBJ2-5, with D possibly matching TRBD1 (6 bases). The CDR3 contains 14 residues. The germline gives CDR1 MNHEY, CDR2 SMNVEV (reference sequence). This chain's CDR3 is CASSLSDSQETQYF. Here the CDR3 DNA reads TGTGCCAGCAGTCTATCGGACAGCCAAGAGACCCAGTACTTC.

This rearrangement joins TRBV19 to TRBJ1-1; D unresolved. Germline V CDR1 and CDR2: LNHDA, SQIVND (reference sequence). This CDR3 region has 13 residues. Trimming left V 3 bases short and J 0 bases short, with 5 bases between. Here the CDR3 DNA reads TGTGCCAGTAGTATTGCTATGAACACTGAAGCTTTCTTT. This codes for CASSIAMNTEAFF.

This chain links TRBV7-6 with TRBJ2-1; the match to TRBD1 covers 8 bases. This CDR3 has 15 amino acids. CDR1 SGHVS and CDR2 FNYEAQ come from the germline V gene. The junction had 8 bases not matched to a gene; V was cut back by 4 bases and J by 6 bases. The CDR3 DNA is TGTGCCAGCAGCTACCCCAGGGGGCCAGGCAATGAGCAGTTCTTC. This sequence encodes CASSYPRGPGNEQFF.

This chain connects TRBV4-2 to TRBJ2-7; D possibly corresponds to TRBD1 (6 bases). The V and J ends lost 1 base and 2 bases respectively, with 9 bases between them. The length of the CDR3 is 14 residues. CDR1 is LGHNA, CDR2 YNFKEQ, per germline. The CDR3 DNA follows: TGTGCCAGCAGCCAAGCTGGGGGCGCCTACGAGCAGTACTTC. Translation: CASSQAGGAYEQYF.

The J gene is TRBJ1-2, the V gene TRBV14, with TRBD1 matching 10 bases. V trimming: 4 bases; J trimming: 2 bases; junction bases outside the gene matches: 10. CDR1 and CDR2 from the germline V gene are SGHDN and FVKESK. The CDR3 has 17 amino acids. CDR3: CASSPIRQGAGNYGYTF. Written as DNA, the CDR3 is TGTGCCAGCAGCCCAATTAGACAGGGGGCTGGAAACTATGGCTACACCTTC.

The chain is built from TRBV19 and TRBJ2-7; 8 positions match TRBD1. The J segment lost 3 bases and the V segment lost 4 bases, leaving 2 bases of the junction unmatched. Germline V lookup: CDR1 LNHDA, CDR2 SQIVND (reference sequence). The length of the CDR3 is 13 residues. DNA of the CDR3: TGTGCCAGTAGTACAACAGGGGGCTACGAGCAGTACTTC. Its protein product is CASSTTGGYEQYF.